These 14 T cell receptor beta chains came from one sample sequenced in a study of chemoradiotherapy in HPV16-positive cancers. The data were produced by immunoSEQ multiplex PCR, yet TCRdb's version contains in-frame clones alone and is incomplete. The sample includes 500 to 650 clones, 75% to 90% of them seen just once. The starting material was tumor tissue, obtained from a patient who underwent chemoradiotherapy. Source of these receptors: a human donor with HPV-associated anogenital cancer.

The chain couples TRBV6-5 to TRBJ1-2, with D tentatively TRBD1 (5 bases). This CDR3 is built from 15 residues. The germline CDR1 and CDR2 sequences are MNHEY and SVGAGI. Trimming took off 2 bases at V and 4 bases at J, with 14 bases between the two ends. CDR3 in amino acids: CASSYRGLSGYGYTF. CDR3 sequence (DNA): TGTGCCAGCAGTTACAGGGGCCTAAGCGGCTATGGCTACACCTTC.

The chain couples TRBV4-3 to TRBJ2-7, with 7 bases lining up with TRBD1. This CDR3 is built from 14 residues. Germline V gives CDR1 LGHNA, CDR2 YSLEER. The trim removed 1 base at V and 5 bases at J, leaving 5 bases unmatched. CDR3 DNA: TGCGCCAGCAGCCAAGGACAGGGAAGACACGAGCAGTACTTC. Encoded protein: CASSQGQGRHEQYF.

V usage is TRBV5-6 and J usage is TRBJ2-1; a weak D match, TRBD2 (7 bases). The V and J ends lost 4 bases and 2 bases respectively, with 16 bases between them. CDR3 length: 16 amino acids. Germline V lookup: CDR1 SGHDT, CDR2 YYEEEE. The CDR3 loop reads CASSHDRGATYNEQFF. CDR3 in DNA: TGTGCCAGCAGCCACGATCGGGGGGCAACCTACAATGAGCAGTTCTTC.

This sequence joins TRBV11-2 and TRBJ2-1; D possibly corresponds to TRBD1 (5 bases). The CDR3 has 13 residues. V was trimmed by 7 bases and J by 2 bases, leaving 9 bases between them. Germline CDR1 is SGHAT and CDR2 is FQNNGV. CDR3 bases: TGTGCCAGCAACCAGGGAACCTACAATGAGCAGTTCTTC. Its translation is CASNQGTYNEQFF. The whole variable domain, filled in from reference TRBV11-2 and TRBJ2-1, reads EAGVAQSPRYKIIEKRQSVAFWCNPISGHATLYWYQQILGQGPKLLIQFQNNGVVDDSQLPKDRFSAERLKGVDSTLKIQPAKLEDSAVYLCASNQGTYNEQFFGPGTRLTVL.

The chain is built from TRBV21-1 and TRBJ1-1. TRBV21-1 is reported as a pseudogene. The CDR3 covers 15 residues. The CDR3 DNA reads TGTGCCAGCAGCAAAGCGCGTAAGGGGGGGACTGAAGCTTTCTTT. Translated, it gives CASSKARKGGTEAFF.

The chain joins TRBV7-6 to TRBJ2-5; the D call may be TRBD1 or TRBD2 (5 bases each). The CDR3 length is 14 residues. In germline, CDR1 is SGHVS, CDR2 FNYEAQ. The CDR3 reads CATGASLGEETQYF. CDR3 DNA: TGTGCGACCGGGGCTAGCCTCGGGGAAGAGACCCAGTACTTC.

The chain joins TRBV6-5 to TRBJ2-5, with D possibly TRBD1 on 6 matching bases. Trimming took off 7 bases at V and 7 bases at J, with 19 bases between the two ends. CDR3 length: 14 residues. Germline CDR1 reads MNHEY; CDR2 reads SVGAGI. CDR3 protein: CASTPGTPHGTQYF. The CDR3 nucleotides read TGTGCCAGCACCCCCGGGACACCTCACGGGACCCAGTACTTC.

As for this clone: Mismatch with germline at one junction end may stem from a read error. V gene TRBV6-1 combines with J gene TRBJ2-1; tentatively, D is TRBD1 (6 bases). From germline, CDR1 is MNHNS and CDR2 SASEGT. There are 13 residues in the CDR3. CDR3 DNA: TGTGCCAGCAGGGAAGGACAGTACAATGAGCAGTTCTTC. Translating it yields CASREGQYNEQFF.

The rearrangement joins TRBV12-5 to TRBJ2-3; TRBD2 matches 10 bases. CDR1 is LGHNT, CDR2 FRNRAP, per germline. The CDR3 consists of 16 residues. V shed 5 bases and J 1 base; nucleotides not matched to a gene: 6. CDR3 residues: CASGVGTSVGTDTQYF. The DNA for the CDR3 is TGTGCTAGTGGTGTGGGGACTAGCGTGGGCACAGATACGCAGTATTTT.

This clone was picked up a small number of times. This chain links TRBV27 with TRBJ1-1; 7 bases fit TRBD1. CDR3 length: 16 amino acids. Germline CDR1 reads MNHEY; CDR2 reads SMNVEV (reference sequence). The J segment lost 4 bases and the V segment lost 1 base, leaving 9 bases of the junction unmatched. CDR3 DNA sequence: TGTGCCAGCAGTTTATGGGCAGGGGGTTCCCTCACTGAAGCTTTCTTT. It codes for CASSLWAGGSLTEAFF.

V gene TRBV5-4 combines with J gene TRBJ2-1; D is uncertain. Looked up from germline, CDR1 is SGHNT and CDR2 is YYREEE (reference sequence). Between the trimmed V and J ends, which lost 0 bases and 2 bases, there was a span of 12 bases. The CDR3 consists of 16 residues. The CDR3 DNA sequence: TGTGCCAGCAGCTTGGACACCCTAGGCCCCTACAATGAGCAGTTCTTC. Translating it yields CASSLDTLGPYNEQFF.

The chain carries TRBV4-2 and TRBJ2-1; D unresolved. There are 17 residues in the CDR3. The germline V gene has CDR1 LGHNA and CDR2 YNFKEQ. V gave up 0 bases and J gave up 0 bases, with 12 bases separating them. The CDR3 coding sequence is TGTGCCAGCAGCCAAGATAGTACCTACAGCTCCTACAATGAGCAGTTCTTC. This translates into CASSQDSTYSSYNEQFF.

This sequence joins TRBV19 and TRBJ1-4, with D unresolved. The CDR3 sequence is 13 residues long. CDR1 LNHDA and CDR2 SQIVND come from the germline V gene (reference sequence). V was pared by 2 bases and J by 7 bases, with 8 bases between. This CDR3 reads CASSIKKGEKLFF. CDR3 in DNA: TGTGCCAGTAGTATAAAGAAGGGTGAAAAACTGTTTTTT.

The rearrangement joins TRBV21-1 to TRBJ2-7; the DNA was not compared with TRBD1, the D call given in the table. TRBV21-1 is a pseudogene locus. The CDR3 consists of 13 residues. The CDR3 bases are TGTGCCAGCAGCCCGACAGGCCCCTACGAGCAGTACTTC. It codes for CASSPTGPYEQYF.